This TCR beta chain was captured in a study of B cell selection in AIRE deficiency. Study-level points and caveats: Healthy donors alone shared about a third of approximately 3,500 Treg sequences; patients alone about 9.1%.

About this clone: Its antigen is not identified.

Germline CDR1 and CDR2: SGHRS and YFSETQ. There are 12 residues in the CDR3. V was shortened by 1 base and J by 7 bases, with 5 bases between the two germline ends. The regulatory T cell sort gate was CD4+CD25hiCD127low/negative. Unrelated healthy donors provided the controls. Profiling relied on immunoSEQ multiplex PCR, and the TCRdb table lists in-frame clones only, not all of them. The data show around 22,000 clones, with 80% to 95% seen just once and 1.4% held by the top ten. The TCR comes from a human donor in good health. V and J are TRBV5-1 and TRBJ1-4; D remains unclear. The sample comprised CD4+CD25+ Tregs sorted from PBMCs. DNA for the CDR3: TGCGCCAGCAGCTTGACATCTGAAAAACTGTTTTTT. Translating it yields CASSLTSEKLFF.